The rows below give T cell receptor beta chains drawn from one sample of a study of immune evolution from preneoplasia to lung adenocarcinoma. Data came from immunoSEQ multiplex PCR; TCRdb stores just in-frame clones and leaves some out. The sample holds some 6,200 clones, about 85% seen once. Sequencing was done on a sample of FFPE adjacent normal lung tissue. Receptors were obtained from a person aged 60-80 years with lung adenocarcinoma. The CDR3 runs from the conserved cysteine through the conserved F or W. A D gene is named only where the DNA matches it firmly. Not every row has a clone size; where given, it reads once, few, many or a size class.

J gene | D gene | V gene | clone size | CDR3 protein | CDR3 DNA
TRBJ1-1 | TRBD1 | TRBV5-1 | NA | CASSGQVRMNTEAFF | TGCGCCAGCAGCGGACAGGTACGGATGAACACTGAAGCTTTCTTT
TRBJ1-5 | TRBD1 | TRBV19 | once | CASSDRGGQPQHF | TGTGCCAGTAGCGACAGGGGAGGGCAGCCCCAGCATTTT
TRBJ2-2 | TRBD1 | TRBV28 | NA | CASSIYGTGGTGELFF | TGTGCCAGCAGCATTTACGGGACAGGGGGCACCGGGGAGCTGTTTTTT
TRBJ2-1 | NA | TRBV11-2 | NA | CASSLGPSLYNEQFF | TGTGCCAGCAGCTTAGGACCTTCGCTTTACAATGAGCAGTTCTTC
TRBJ2-1 | NA | TRBV21-1 | NA | CASSKVQPCIWYNEQFF | TGTGCCAGCAGCAAAGTTCAGCCATGCATTTGGTACAATGAGCAGTTCTTC
TRBJ2-3 | NA | TRBV18 | NA | CASSPPKRTSTDTQYF | TGTGCCAGCTCACCACCGAAGCGGACTAGCACAGATACGCAGTATTTT
TRBJ1-2 | NA | TRBV5-4 | NA | CASSLGVRRAFAYGYTF | TGTGCCAGCAGCTTAGGGGTTCGCAGAGCCTTTGCCTATGGCTACACCTTC
TRBJ2-7 | TRBD2 | TRBV27 | NA | CASSFSGRANEQYF | TGTGCCAGCAGTTTTAGCGGGAGGGCTAACGAGCAGTACTTC
TRBJ2-5 | NA | TRBV7-9 | NA | CASSSPPGLETQYF | TGTGCCAGCAGCTCACCCCCCGGTTTGGAGACCCAGTACTTC
TRBJ1-5 | NA | TRBV28 | NA | CASSSRKNSNQPQHF | TGTGCCAGCAGTTCACGGAAAAATAGCAATCAGCCCCAGCATTTT
TRBJ2-1 | TRBD2 | TRBV5-1 | NA | CASSLRTSVDNEQFF | TGCGCCAGCAGCTTGAGGACTAGCGTTGACAATGAGCAGTTCTTC